This TCR beta chain was found in a study of cytomegalovirus exposure and HLA in healthy donors. Study outcomes and limitations: Sequencing artifact likely explains a cluster of highly shared sequence variants.

From germline, CDR1 is SGHTA and CDR2 FQGNSA. The CDR3 has 13 residues. The V end was cut by 1 base, the J end by 7 bases, with 11 bases between. The PCR was carried out with 60 Vbeta primers and 13 Jbeta primers. The repertoire was sequenced with immunoSEQ multiplex PCR; TCRdb's copy has only in-frame clones and lacks some. The sample has around 100,000 clones; the top ten hold 6.8%. A word on this clone: As yet, its antigen is unknown.

The source is a man aged 40-55 years in good health and CMV-seropositive. The chain links TRBV7-2 to TRBJ2-7; D not resolved. Sequenced: PBMCs. CDR3: CASSLVPEREQYF. CDR3 nucleotide sequence: TGTGCCAGCAGCTTAGTGCCGGAGAGGGAGCAGTACTTC.